This T cell receptor (beta chain) was recorded in a study of response to subunit inactivated influenza vaccine. Study-level results: The study's authors posited that every seasonal influenza vaccination enlists few new T cells.

This CDR3 has 15 residues. CDR1 and CDR2 (germline): MDHEN, SYDVKM. V was clipped by 5 bases and J by 1 base, with 14 bases between them. The sample holds a few counts of this clonotype. Its antigen is not identified. This likely comes from a read error, as the CDR3 has no conserved phenylalanine or tryptophan at its end. Each CDR3 protein is one row after TCRdb ran MiXCR on the RT-PCR reads. The sample consists of 500,000 to 600,000 distinct CDR3 sequences, over 9% of them appearing once. In addition, the sample was reused for a study of T cells expressing NK-cell markers. That study reports: The cDNA for TCR beta came from 5'RACE template switching with UMIs. In a group of about 6 donors, dominant NKG2C+ clonotypes represented about 1.0-8% of CD8+ T cells.

This receptor was obtained from a middle-aged man who received an inactivated influenza vaccine. The sequencing used PBMCs from blood, collected on the day of vaccination. The rearrangement joins TRBV28 to TRBJ1-1, with a possible D match to TRBD1 (5 bases). The CDR3: CASSLPQEPNTEAFL. Written as DNA, the CDR3 is TGTGCCAGCAGTCTCCCACAGGAGCCGAACACTGAAGCTTTCCTT.